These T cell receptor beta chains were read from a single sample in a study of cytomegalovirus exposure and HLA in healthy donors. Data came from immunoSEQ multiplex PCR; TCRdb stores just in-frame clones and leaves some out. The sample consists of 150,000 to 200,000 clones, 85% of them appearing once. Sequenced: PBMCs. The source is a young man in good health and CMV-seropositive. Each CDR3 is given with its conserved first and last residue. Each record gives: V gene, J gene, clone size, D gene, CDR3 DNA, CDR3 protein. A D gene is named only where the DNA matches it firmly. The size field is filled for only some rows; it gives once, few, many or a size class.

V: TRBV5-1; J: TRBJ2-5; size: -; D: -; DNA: TGCGCCAGCAGCTTGGGGTCAGACCCTCAGGGGGAGACCCAGTACTTC; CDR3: CASSLGSDPQGETQYF
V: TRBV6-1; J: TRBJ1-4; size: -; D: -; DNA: TGTGCCAGCAGCCGACAGGACTCAACTAATGAAAAACTGTTTTTT; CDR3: CASSRQDSTNEKLFF
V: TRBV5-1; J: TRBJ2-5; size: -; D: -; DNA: TGCGCCAGCAGGCTCTCTGGAGGGGTACAAGAGACCCAGTACTTC; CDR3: CASRLSGGVQETQYF
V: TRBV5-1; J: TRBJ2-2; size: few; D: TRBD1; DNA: TGCGCCAGCAGCTGGGACAGGGGTACCGGGGAGCTGTTTTTT; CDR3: CASSWDRGTGELFF
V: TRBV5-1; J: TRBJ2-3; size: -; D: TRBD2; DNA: TGCGCCACTGAAATAGCGGGGGAACCCACAGATACGCAGTATTTT; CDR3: CATEIAGEPTDTQYF
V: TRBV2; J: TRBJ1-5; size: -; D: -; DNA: TGTGCCAGCAGTCTGGACAGAAGCAATCAGCCCCAGCATTTT; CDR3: CASSLDRSNQPQHF
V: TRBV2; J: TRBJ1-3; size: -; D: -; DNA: TGTGCCAGCAGCGTTTACTCTGGAAACACCATATATTTT; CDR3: CASSVYSGNTIYF
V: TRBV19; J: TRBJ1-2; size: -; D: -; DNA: TGTGCCAGTAGTATATCCAGTTCTAACTATGGCTACACCTTC; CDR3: CASSISSSNYGYTF
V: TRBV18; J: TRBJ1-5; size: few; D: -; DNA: TGTGCCAGCTCACCGCAGGGGAATCAGCCCCAGCATTTT; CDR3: CASSPQGNQPQHF
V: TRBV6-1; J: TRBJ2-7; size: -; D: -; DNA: TGTGCCAGCAGATTTCAGGACTACGAGCAGTACTTC; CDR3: CASRFQDYEQYF
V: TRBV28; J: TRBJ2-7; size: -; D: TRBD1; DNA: TGTGCCAGCAGTTCTCGGGACAGTCTGAGGGAGCAGTACTTC; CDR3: CASSSRDSLREQYF
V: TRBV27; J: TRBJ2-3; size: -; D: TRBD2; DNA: TGTGCCAGCAGTATTACTAGCGGGGGGGGTTCAGATACGCAGTATTTT; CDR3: CASSITSGGGSDTQYF
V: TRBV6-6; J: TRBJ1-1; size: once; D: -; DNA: TGTGCCAGCACCTTCCCGAGGCGAACTGAAGCTTTCTTT; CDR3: CASTFPRRTEAFF
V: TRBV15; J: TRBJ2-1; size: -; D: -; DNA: TGTGCCACCAGACCATACTACCAGGGATTCTACAATGAGCAGTTCTTC; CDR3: CATRPYYQGFYNEQFF
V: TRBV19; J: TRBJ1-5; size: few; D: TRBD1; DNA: TGTGCCAGTAGTTTCGATACGGACAGGGAAGATCAGCCCCAGCATTTT; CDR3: CASSFDTDREDQPQHF
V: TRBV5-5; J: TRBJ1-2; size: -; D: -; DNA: TGTGCCAGCAGCTCCACGGGGGGTTCAAGTGGCTACACCTTC; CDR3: CASSSTGGSSGYTF
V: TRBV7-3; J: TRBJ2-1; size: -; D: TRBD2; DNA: TGTGCCAGCAGCTTAAGTCCGGGGCGGGGGGGTGATGAGCAGTTCTTC; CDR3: CASSLSPGRGGDEQFF
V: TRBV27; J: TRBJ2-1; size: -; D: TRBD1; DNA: TGTGCCAGCAGCAACGGCGGGACAGGGCCCGAGCAGTTCTTC; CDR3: CASSNGGTGPEQFF
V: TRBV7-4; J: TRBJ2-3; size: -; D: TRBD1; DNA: TGTGCCAGCAGCCACGACAGGGAAGGAACAGGTACGCAGTATTTT; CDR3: CASSHDREGTGTQYF
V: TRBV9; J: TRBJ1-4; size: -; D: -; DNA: TGTGCCAGCAGCGTAGCCTCCGGTACTAATGAAAAACTGTTTTTT; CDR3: CASSVASGTNEKLFF
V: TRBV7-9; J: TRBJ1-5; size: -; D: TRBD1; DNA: TGTGCCAGCAGTTTCGGACAGGGAGGCAATCAGCCTCAGCATTTT; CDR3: CASSFGQGGNQPQHF
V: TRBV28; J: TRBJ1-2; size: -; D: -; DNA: TGTGCCAGCTGCAAAGCGGGGCCCAAACTATATGGCTACACCTTC; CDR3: CASCKAGPKLYGYTF
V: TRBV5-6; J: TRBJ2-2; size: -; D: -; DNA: TGTGCCAGCACCGATAGTGGGTCCGGGGGGCCAAACACCGGGGAGCTGTTTTTT; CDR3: CASTDSGSGGPNTGELFF
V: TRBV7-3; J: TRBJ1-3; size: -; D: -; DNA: TGTGCCAGCAGCCGAGACACGAGCTCTGGAAACACCATATATTTT; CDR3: CASSRDTSSGNTIYF
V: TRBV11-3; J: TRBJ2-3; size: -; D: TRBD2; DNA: TGTGCCAGCAGCCACTACAGCAGCGGGGGGTTAGGTACAGATACGCAGTATTTT; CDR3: CASSHYSSGGLGTDTQYF
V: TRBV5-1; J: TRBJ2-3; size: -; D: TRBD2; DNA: TGCGCCAGCAGCTGGGCGGGGGGCTTCACAGATACGCAGTATTTT; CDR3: CASSWAGGFTDTQYF
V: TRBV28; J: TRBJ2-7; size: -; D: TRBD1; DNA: TGTGCCAGCAGTGTCGGGACAGATTACTCCTACGAGCAGTACTTC; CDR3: CASSVGTDYSYEQYF
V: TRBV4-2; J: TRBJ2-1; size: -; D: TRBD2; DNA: TGTGCCAGCAGCCCGACGGGAGGGCCCGTCAATGAGCAGTTCTTC; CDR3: CASSPTGGPVNEQFF
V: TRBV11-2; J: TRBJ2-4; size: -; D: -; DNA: TGTGCCAGCAGCTTAGTGACTAGAGACAAAAACATTCAGTACTTC; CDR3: CASSLVTRDKNIQYF
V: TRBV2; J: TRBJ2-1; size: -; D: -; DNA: TGTGCCAGCAGTGAAGTTGGCAGACTCTACAATGAGCAGTTCTTC; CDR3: CASSEVGRLYNEQFF
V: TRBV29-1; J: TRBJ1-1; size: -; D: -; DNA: TGCAGCGGTACCTTGACTCAAAACGGAGCTTTCTTT; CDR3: CSGTLTQNGAFF
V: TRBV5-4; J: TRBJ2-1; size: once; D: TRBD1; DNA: TGTGCCAGCAGTTCCGGGACAGGGGACTCCTACAATGAGCAGTTCTTC; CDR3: CASSSGTGDSYNEQFF
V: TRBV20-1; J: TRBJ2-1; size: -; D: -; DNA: TGCAGTGCTAGTCCCGACAATGAGCAGTTCTTC; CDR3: CSASPDNEQFF
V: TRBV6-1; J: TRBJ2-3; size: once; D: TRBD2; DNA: TGTGCCAGCAAGGTGACTAGCGGGGGTGGTGGGGAGCAGTATTTT; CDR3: CASKVTSGGGGEQYF
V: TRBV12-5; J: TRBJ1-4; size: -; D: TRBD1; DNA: TGTGCTAGTGGTTCCGACAGGGTAGGGGAAAAACTGTTTTTT; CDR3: CASGSDRVGEKLFF
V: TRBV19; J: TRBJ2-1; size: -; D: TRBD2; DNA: TGTGCCAGTAGTGTCGGACTAGCGGGAGTTAATGAGCAGTTCTTC; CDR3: CASSVGLAGVNEQFF
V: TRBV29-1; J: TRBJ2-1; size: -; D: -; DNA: TGCAGCGTTGACACAGGGACCTACAATGAGCAGTTCTTC; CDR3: CSVDTGTYNEQFF